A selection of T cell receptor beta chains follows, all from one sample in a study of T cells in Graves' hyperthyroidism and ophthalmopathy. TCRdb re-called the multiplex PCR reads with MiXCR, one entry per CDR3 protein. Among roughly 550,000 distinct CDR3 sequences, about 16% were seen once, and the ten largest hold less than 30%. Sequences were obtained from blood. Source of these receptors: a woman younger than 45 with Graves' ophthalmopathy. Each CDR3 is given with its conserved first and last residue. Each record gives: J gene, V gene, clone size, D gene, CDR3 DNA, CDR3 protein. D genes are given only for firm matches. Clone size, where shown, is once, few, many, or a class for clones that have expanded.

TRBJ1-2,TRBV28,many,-,TGTGCCTCCCATTATCGCGGGGGCGGGAACTATGGCTACACCTTC,CASHYRGGGNYGYTF
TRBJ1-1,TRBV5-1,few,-,TGCGCCAGCAGCTTGGGTGGGGTTATGAGAACTGAAGCTTTCTTT,CASSLGGVMRTEAFF
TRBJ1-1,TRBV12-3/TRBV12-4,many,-,TGTGCCAGCAGTTTGCTATACGCTCGGCCTGAAGCTTTCTTT,CASSLLYARPEAFF
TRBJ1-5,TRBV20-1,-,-,TGCAGTGCTACGATGTGGGGCACTGATCAGCCCCAGCATTTT,CSATMWGTDQPQHF
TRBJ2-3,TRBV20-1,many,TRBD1,TGCAGTGCTAGAGGACAGGGCGTTGAAGATACGCAGTATTTT,CSARGQGVEDTQYF
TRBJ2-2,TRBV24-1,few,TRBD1,TGTGCCACCAGTGATGAAAGGGGGCTCTGGACCGGGGAGCTGTTTTTT,CATSDERGLWTGELFF
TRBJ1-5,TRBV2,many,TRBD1,TGTGCCAGCAGTGAATCTCTAGGGACAGGGTTCCCCGAGGAGCCCCAGCATTTT,CASSESLGTGFPEEPQHF
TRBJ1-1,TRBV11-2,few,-,TGTGCCAGCAGCTTCCTACGGATACGCGGGGTAATAAGCACTGAAGCTTCCTTT,CASSFLRIRGVISTEASF
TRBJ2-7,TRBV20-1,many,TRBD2,TGCAGTGCTACAAGCGGGAGTGGTTACGAGCAGTACTTC,CSATSGSGYEQYF
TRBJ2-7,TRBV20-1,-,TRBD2,TGCAGTGCTAGACAGGCCCTAGCGGGCTACGAGCAGTACTTC,CSARQALAGYEQYF
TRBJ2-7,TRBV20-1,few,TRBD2,TGCAGTGCTAGGCGCGGGAGGGCCCCCTACGAGCAGTACTTC,CSARRGRAPYEQYF